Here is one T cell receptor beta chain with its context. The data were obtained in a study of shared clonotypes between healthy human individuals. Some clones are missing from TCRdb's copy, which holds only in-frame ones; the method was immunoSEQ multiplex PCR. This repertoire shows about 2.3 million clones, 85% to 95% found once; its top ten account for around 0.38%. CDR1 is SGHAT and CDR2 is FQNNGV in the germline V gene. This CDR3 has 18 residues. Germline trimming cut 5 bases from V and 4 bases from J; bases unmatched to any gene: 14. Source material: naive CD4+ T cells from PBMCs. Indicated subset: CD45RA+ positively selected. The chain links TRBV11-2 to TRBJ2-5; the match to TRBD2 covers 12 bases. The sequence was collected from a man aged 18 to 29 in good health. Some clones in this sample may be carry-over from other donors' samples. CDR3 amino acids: CASSPAWASGRGTETQYF. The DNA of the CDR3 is TGTGCCAGCAGCCCAGCGTGGGCTAGCGGGAGGGGGACAGAGACCCAGTACTTC.